Given below is one T cell receptor (beta chain) in context. The antigen is not known. CDR3 length: 13 residues. Germline assignment: CDR1 SGDLS and CDR2 YYNGEE. The J segment lost 8 bases and the V segment lost 3 bases, leaving 3 bases of the junction unmatched. The data are from a study of cytomegalovirus exposure and HLA in healthy donors. Findings and limits, study-wide: Associated with cytomegalovirus, according to the listing, were 150 to 200 TCR beta chains.

The PCR was carried out with 60 Vbeta primers and 13 Jbeta primers. TCRdb keeps only in-frame clones here, not all; method: immunoSEQ multiplex PCR. The sample contains 98,000 or so clones, roughly a tenth of which appear only once. Sequencing used PBMCs. V usage is TRBV9 and J usage is TRBJ1-1, with 11 bases matching TRBD1. This receptor was identified in a man aged 35 to 55 in good health and CMV-seropositive. The CDR3 sequence is CASSAGQGVEAFF. CDR3 DNA: TGTGCCAGCAGCGCGGGACAGGGGGTCGAAGCTTTCTTT.